The entry below gives a single T cell receptor beta chain sequence along with its context. TCRB transcripts that were expressed got sequenced, as all of the isolated RNA had been reverse transcribed. Sequencing used immunoSEQ multiplex PCR; TCRdb keeps in-frame clones, though not all of them. The sample contains under 500,000 clones, around 28% of which appear only once. The data were taken from a study of beta chain features in type 1 diabetes. J gave up 11 bases and V 5 bases, and 6 bases lay outside the gene matches. This CDR3 is 12 amino acids long. Germline-derived CDR1 and CDR2 are MDHEN and SYDVKM.

The rearrangement joins TRBV28 to TRBJ2-7; 10 nucleotides match TRBD1. The sequenced material came from naive CD4+ T cells from blood. The receptor comes from a man between 18 and 35 years old in good health. DNA for the CDR3: TGTGCCAGCAGTCCCACCGGACAGGGGGAGTACTTC. This translates into CASSPTGQGEYF.